The 22 T cell receptor beta chains given below trace back to one sample, sequenced in a study of shared clonotypes between healthy human individuals (TCRdb year 2020). Libraries were built with the immunoSEQ multiplex PCR assay. Entries here come from immuneACCESS through TCRdb and include only in-frame sequences with V and J called. Some clones fail to appear in such tables; in the studies checked, an unresolved V gene covers under half of the shortfall, and the cause of the remainder is unknown. In this sample the table shows under 850,000 clones, approximately 77% of which occur a single time. Roughly 1.8% of the sample belongs to the ten largest clones. Specimen: memory CD4+ T cells sorted from blood. The cell subset or site label for this specimen denotes: CD45RA-negative fraction. The source of these receptors is a woman in her thirties in good health.

V is TRBV19 and J is TRBJ2-7, with 9 positions matching TRBD1. With V trimmed by 8 bases and J by 4 bases, 6 bases remained unmatched. The V gene's germline CDR1 is LNHDA and CDR2 SQIVND (reference sequence). The CDR3 has 13 amino acids. CDR3: CASCPGTGYEQYF. CDR3 DNA sequence: TGTGCCAGTTGTCCCGGGACAGGGTACGAGCAGTACTTC. The full variable domain, in which reference TRBV19 and TRBJ2-7 provide the parts outside the CDR3, is DGGITQSPKYLFRKEGQNVTLSCEQNLNHDAMYWYRQDPGQGLRLIYYSQIVNDFQKGDIAEGYSVSREKKESFPLTVTSAQKNPTAFYLCASCPGTGYEQYFGPGTRLTVT.

This clone has just a few counts. The CDR3 loop is CASRPRTSGGDEQFF. The CDR3 bases are TGTGCCAGCCGGCCCAGGACTAGCGGGGGGGATGAGCAGTTCTTC. The chain combines TRBV2 with TRBJ2-1; 15 positions agree with TRBD2. This CDR3 spans 15 amino acids. Germline CDR1 reads SNHLY; CDR2 reads FYNNEI. V was clipped by 8 bases and J by 8 bases; unmatched bases: 7. Looking up the rest from reference TRBV2 and TRBJ2-1 gives the full variable domain: EPEVTQTPSHQVTQMGQEVILRCVPISNHLYFYWYRQILGQKVEFLVSFYNNEISEKSEIFDDQFSVERPDGSNFTLKIRSTKLEDSAMYFCASRPRTSGGDEQFFGPGTRLTVL.

V usage is TRBV7-8 and J usage is TRBJ1-1; TRBD1 agrees at 7 bases. Trimming removed 6 bases from V and 4 bases from J; junction bases left unmatched: 5. The CDR3 sequence is 13 residues long. Germline V gene sequence: CDR1 SGHVS, CDR2 FQNEAQ. CDR3 coding DNA: TGTGCCAGCAGGTTACAGGGGTTCACTGAAGCTTTCTTT. This translates into CASRLQGFTEAFF.

V is TRBV7-3 and J is TRBJ1-5, with 8 bases that match TRBD1. Trimming removed 5 bases from V and 9 bases from J; junction bases left unmatched: 6. Germline CDR1 reads SGHTA; CDR2 reads FQGTGA. This CDR3 spans 13 amino acids. The CDR3 loop is CASSRTGIPPQHF. CDR3 in DNA: TGTGCCAGCAGCAGGACAGGGATACCGCCCCAGCATTTT.

The chain carries TRBV10-3 and TRBJ1-2; a weak D match, TRBD1 (6 bases). The V gene's germline CDR1 is ENHRY and CDR2 SYGVKD. The CDR3 is 13 residues long. Between the trimmed V and J ends, which lost 3 bases and 7 bases, there was a span of 12 bases. CDR3 protein: CAISDEQGLGYTF. The CDR3 nucleotides are TGTGCCATCAGTGACGAACAGGGACTTGGCTACACCTTC.

The rearrangement uses TRBV6-1 and TRBJ2-1, with 8 bases fitting TRBD2. This CDR3 is built from 16 residues. The V gene's germline CDR1 is MNHNS and CDR2 SASEGT. The trim removed 4 bases at V and 2 bases at J, leaving 7 bases unmatched. CDR3: CASSGSMGLAYNEQFF. CDR3 nucleotides: TGTGCCAGCAGTGGATCAATGGGACTAGCCTACAATGAGCAGTTCTTC.

The V call is TRBV10-3, the J call TRBJ2-5, with unresolved D. The CDR3 contains 15 residues. Deletions cut 2 bases from V and 2 bases from J, with 12 bases between. Per the germline V gene, CDR1 is ENHRY and CDR2 is SYGVKD. CDR3 sequence reads: CAISERTGLQETQYF. The DNA of the CDR3 is TGTGCCATCAGTGAGAGAACTGGGTTACAAGAGACCCAGTACTTC.

As for this clone: At one of its ends the junction is not consistent with the germline gene, which may arise from a read error. The chain is built from TRBV7-3 and TRBJ2-7, with D possibly being TRBD1 (5 bases). CDR1 SGHTA and CDR2 FQGTGA come from the germline V gene. The CDR3 has 13 amino acids. CDR3 sequence: CASSPDIQREQYF. DNA for the CDR3: TGCGCCAGCAGCCCGGACATCCAGCGTGAGCAGTACTTC.

The V and J genes are TRBV5-1 and TRBJ2-3; 9 bases match TRBD2. The CDR3 loop spans 17 amino acids. CDR1 and CDR2 (germline): SGHRS, YFSETQ. V was pared by 6 bases and J by 3 bases, with 14 bases of the junction left unmatched. The CDR3 spells CASTRATSGGVTDTQYF. CDR3 sequence (DNA): TGCGCCAGCACCCGGGCGACTAGCGGAGGGGTGACAGATACGCAGTATTTT.

J is TRBJ1-5 and V is TRBV6-4; D remains unclear. With 2 bases removed from V and 7 bases from J, the gap between germline ends came to 9 bases. Germline CDR1 reads MRHNA; CDR2 reads SNTAGT. This CDR3 spans 13 amino acids. As DNA, the CDR3 is TGTGCCAGCAGTGACCAACCGGGACAGCCCCAGCATTTT. Its translation is CASSDQPGQPQHF.

DNA for the CDR3: TGTGCCTGGAGTGATCCCCGACAGGGGAACACTGAAGCTTTCTTT. It yields the protein CAWSDPRQGNTEAFF. The chain links TRBV30 to TRBJ1-1, with 7 bases that match TRBD1. This CDR3 is 15 amino acids long. V gave up 1 base and J gave up 1 base; unmatched junction bases: 6. The germline V gene encodes CDR1 GTSNPN and CDR2 SVGIG (reference sequence).

The chain uses TRBV19 and TRBJ2-1, with no clear D. This CDR3 comprises 15 residues. Germline assignment: CDR1 LNHDA and CDR2 SQIVND (reference sequence). V lost 4 bases, J lost 1 base, and 11 bases lay in between. CDR3 residues: CASSTPWVSYNEQFF. CDR3 nucleotides: TGTGCCAGTAGTACCCCGTGGGTATCCTACAATGAGCAGTTCTTC.

This clone has a single count. V and J are TRBV30 and TRBJ2-3, with unresolved D. This CDR3 has 15 amino acids. CDR1 is GTSNPN, CDR2 SVGIG, per germline (reference sequence). Trimming removed 4 bases at V and 2 bases at J, with 16 bases between. The CDR3 DNA follows: TGTGCCTGGACGGAACCCGCATTTACCACAGATACGCAGTATTTT. It encodes CAWTEPAFTTDTQYF.

This clone was observed many times. V and J are TRBV10-3 and TRBJ1-4, with a weak D call TRBD1 (6 bases). The CDR3 spans 15 residues. V lost 4 bases and J lost 7, with 16 bases in between. The germline V gene has CDR1 ENHRY and CDR2 SYGVKD. The CDR3 DNA reads as TGTGCCATCAGTGCCTTTAAGGGGGGTAGTGAAAAACTGTTTTTT. Its translation is CAISAFKGGSEKLFF.

This clone was recorded only once. The chain couples TRBV5-1 to TRBJ2-5; D may be TRBD1 (6 bases). V lost 4 bases and J 1 base, leaving 11 bases between the germline ends. The CDR3 length is 14 residues. CDR1 and CDR2 from the germline V gene are SGHRS and YFSETQ. The CDR3 nucleotides read TGCGCCAGCAGCCCCGAGGACAGCCAAGAGACCCAGTACTTC. Protein product: CASSPEDSQETQYF.

This clone has only one observation. The chain combines TRBV18 with TRBJ2-2; D remains unclear. V lost 3 bases and J lost 5, with 10 bases in between. The CDR3 is made up of 14 amino acids. In germline, CDR1 is KGHSH, CDR2 LQKENI. The chain's CDR3 is CASSPTPGTGELFF. The DNA for the CDR3 is TGTGCCAGCTCACCGACCCCCGGTACCGGGGAGCTGTTTTTT. The whole variable domain, remainder taken from reference TRBV18 and TRBJ2-2, is NAGVMQNPRHLVRRRGQEARLRCSPMKGHSHVYWYRQLPEEGLKFMVYLQKENIIDESGMPKERFSAEFPKEGPSILRIQQVVRGDSAAYFCASSPTPGTGELFFGEGSRLTVL.

This clone showed up just once. V gene TRBV5-3 combines with J gene TRBJ2-3, with 12 bases fitting TRBD2. TRBV5-3 is known as an ORF, though its function is uncertain. V shed 1 base, J shed 2 bases, and the junction held 20 bases outside the gene matches. This CDR3 region has 22 residues. For the CDR3, the DNA is TGTGCCAGAAGCTTGTTGGTCCTAGCGGGAGGGCTACCCAATTTCAACACAGATACGCAGTATTTT. It codes for CARSLLVLAGGLPNFNTDTQYF.

The chain carries TRBV28 and TRBJ1-5, with no clear D. Germline loops: CDR1 MDHEN, CDR2 SYDVKM. Trimming pared 8 bases from V and 2 bases from J, leaving 19 bases between. The CDR3 loop spans 16 amino acids. The CDR3, as DNA: TGTGCCAGCCGGTGGGCCCGGTTTTTCGGCAATCAGCCCCAGCATTTT. This gives the protein CASRWARFFGNQPQHF.

This clone came up a few times. Other nucleotide sequences from this sample produce the same CDR3. The genes are TRBV6-5 and TRBJ2-7; D may be TRBD2 (6 bases). Germline V gives CDR1 MNHEY, CDR2 SVGAGI. V shed 8 bases and J shed 2 bases, with 13 bases lying between them. The CDR3 extends over 13 amino acids. The CDR3 region is CASSWAGTYEQYF. CDR3 DNA sequence: TGTGCCAGCTCCTGGGCGGGAACCTACGAGCAGTACTTC.

V is TRBV11-2 and J is TRBJ2-3; TRBD2 might be the D (6 bases). This CDR3 comprises 15 residues. V lost 4 bases and J lost 3, with 14 bases in between. Germline CDR1 SGHAT, CDR2 FQNNGV. CDR3 DNA: TGTGCCAGCAGCTCCCGACGGGGGAGAACAGATACGCAGTATTTT. Translating it yields CASSSRRGRTDTQYF.

V usage is TRBV6-5 and J usage is TRBJ1-5; D is unclear. V was shortened by 4 bases and J by 5 bases, with 12 bases between the two germline ends. Per the germline V gene, CDR1 is MNHEY and CDR2 is SVGAGI. This CDR3 comprises 14 residues. Here the CDR3 DNA reads TGTGCCAGCAGTTTCCGGCCAGACGATCAGCCCCAGCATTTT. This gives the protein CASSFRPDDQPQHF.

This clone was observed a handful of times. The V call is TRBV5-1, the J call TRBJ2-7; D not certain. V was pared by 1 base and J by 0 bases, with 14 bases between. Germline loops: CDR1 SGHRS, CDR2 YFSETQ. The CDR3 is 16 amino acids. DNA for the CDR3: TGCGCCAGCAGCTTGTATTCCCCGCCGGACTCCTACGAGCAGTACTTC. Its protein product is CASSLYSPPDSYEQYF.